The 9 T cell receptor beta chains below all came from one sample that was sequenced in a study of human T cells and chemical hapten exposure (dated by TCRdb to the early 2020s). Interpreted using the paper, the time point label stands for: pre-sensitization, week 0. Sample treatment or condition, as interpreted from the label and publication: therapeutic diphenylcyclopropenone sensitization with weekly scalp DPC. The method was RACE. The listed sequencing device is NextSeq 500. The public reads were quality trimmed at Q25 with fastp and then assembled into clones with MiXCR by TCRdb, keeping productive beta chains. Each entry is one CDR3 protein sequence, shown with its most common DNA and genes. The sample records around 200,000 distinct CDR3 sequences, just under 30% of which are singletons. About 2.7% of the sample comes from the top ten. Source: whole blood, taken in connection with sensitization to the hapten diphenylcyclopropenone (DPC). Receptors were obtained from a woman under 40 with alopecia areata. Some clones in this sample may be carry-over from other donors' samples.

V usage is TRBV28 and J usage is TRBJ1-6; D remains ambiguous. Trimming took off 4 bases at V and 10 bases at J, with 14 bases between the two ends. The CDR3 has 14 residues. Looked up from germline, CDR1 is MDHEN and CDR2 is SYDVKM. CDR3 amino acids: CASSSNDRPSPLHF. CDR3 in DNA: TGTGCCAGCAGTTCCAATGACCGACCCTCACCCCTCCACTTT.

This clonotype was picked up a small number of times. The V and J genes are TRBV28 and TRBJ2-1; 13 nucleotides line up with TRBD2. The CDR3 totals 15 residues. Germline assignment: CDR1 MDHEN and CDR2 SYDVKM. Trimming cost V 6 bases and J 7 bases; bases outside gene matches: 6. The DNA of the CDR3 is TGTGCCAGCAGCAGTCCGGGACTAGCGGGGAATGAGCAGTTCTTC. Translation gives CASSSPGLAGNEQFF.

The chain has TRBV6-5 and TRBJ1-6; D is ambiguous. The CDR3 is 17 residues long. CDR1 is MNHEY and CDR2 is SVGAGI in the germline V gene. With 0 bases removed from V and 0 bases from J, the gap between germline ends came to 9 bases. The CDR3 reads CASSYSKQSSYNSPLHF. For the CDR3, the DNA is TGTGCCAGCAGTTACTCGAAACAGAGCTCCTATAATTCACCCCTCCACTTT.

This clonotype was counted only a few times. The chain uses TRBV11-1 and TRBJ2-7; D may be TRBD1 (6 bases). V lost 3 bases and J lost 3, with 12 bases in between. This CDR3 contains 14 residues. Germline values: CDR1 SGHAT, CDR2 FQDESV (reference sequence). The CDR3 region has the DNA TGTGCCAGCAGCTTCTTGACAGGTAGCTACGAGCAGTACTTC. Translating gives CASSFLTGSYEQYF.

CDR3 nucleotide sequence: TGTGCCACCAGCAGAGGACTAGCGGGGAGTGGGAATGAGCAGTTCTTC. Translating it yields CATSRGLAGSGNEQFF. The chain carries TRBV15 and TRBJ2-1; TRBD2 matches at 11 bases. V lost 1 base and J lost 7; bases outside the gene matches: 6. Germline V gene lookup returns CDR1 LNHNV and CDR2 YYDKDF (reference sequence). The CDR3 covers 16 residues.

The chain joins TRBV7-6 to TRBJ1-3; D unclear. Germline assignment: CDR1 SGHVS and CDR2 FNYEAQ. This CDR3 region has 16 residues. The germline V and J ends were trimmed by 4 bases and 0 bases, with 13 bases remaining between them. In nucleotides, the CDR3 is TGTGCCAGCAGCTCCCGGATGGGTAGCTCTGGAAACACCATATATTTT. Its translation: CASSSRMGSSGNTIYF.

This clonotype was observed once. The rearrangement joins TRBV29-1 to TRBJ2-1; D not resolved. V was trimmed by 7 bases and J by 1 base, leaving 17 bases between them. Germline CDR1 and CDR2: SQVTM and ANQGSEA. This CDR3 has 15 amino acids. In nucleotides, the CDR3 is TGCAGCGCTGTCGACCAGCTCCGGTCCTACAATGAGCAGTTCTTC. Translation: CSAVDQLRSYNEQFF.

This clonotype was seen more than once but under ten times. The V call is TRBV11-2, the J call TRBJ2-7; D gene unclear. The CDR3 has 15 residues. Trimming cost V 5 bases and J 3 bases, with 17 bases left between them. Germline CDR1 SGHAT, CDR2 FQNNGV. CDR3 bases: TGTGCCAGCAGCCTTCGGACCGCTCCTTACTACGAGCAGTACTTC. Its protein is CASSLRTAPYYEQYF.

This clonotype was recorded many times. The chain recombines TRBV20-1 with TRBJ1-1, with 7 bases matching TRBD1. This CDR3 has 13 residues. The V and J ends lost 8 bases and 4 bases, in that order; junction bases with no gene match: 10. Germline V CDR1 and CDR2: DFQATT, SNEGSKA (reference sequence). CDR3 sequence reads: CSTNRGTSTEAFF. Here the CDR3 DNA reads TGCAGTACGAACAGGGGAACGAGCACTGAAGCTTTCTTT.